The TCR beta chain under discussion was sequenced for a study of T-cell memory formation after mild COVID-19. This clonotype has a count of ten or more. Its antigen is unknown. 5'RACE primed at constant segments yielded TCR alpha and TCR beta cDNA libraries bearing sample barcodes and UMIs. TCRdb processed the 5' RACE reads anew with MiXCR; each CDR3 protein has one entry. This table has approximately 400,000 distinct CDR3 sequences, over 15% appearing once. Whole-study findings and limits: The study detected some responding clones in pre-infection memory, suggesting cross-reactive memory joined.

The receptor's source is a man aged 18 to 29 who had mild COVID-19 (a few samples of this study predate the infection). Cell type and time point are not known. Sequencing input: PBMCs or a T cell subset sorted from them (not recorded which).

CDR3 sequence: CASSPDGQGSMNTEAFF. DNA of the CDR3: TGTGCCAGCAGCCCCGATGGACAGGGAAGCATGAACACTGAAGCTTTCTTT. The J gene is TRBJ1-1, the V gene TRBV5-5, with TRBD1 matching over 8 bases. The CDR3 is made up of 17 amino acids. Germline V lookup: CDR1 SGHKS, CDR2 YYEKEE (reference sequence). V lost 4 bases and J lost 0; bases outside the gene matches: 11.